Following are 3 T cell receptor beta chains from one sample sequenced in a study of blood T cell repertoires in COVID-19. Profiling relied on immunoSEQ multiplex PCR, and the TCRdb table lists in-frame clones only, not all of them. The sample contains 150,000 to 200,000 clones, more than 75% of which appear only once. Sequences were obtained from peripheral blood. The receptors originated from a woman between 45 and 65 years old with active or convalescent COVID-19.

The rearrangement links TRBV24-1 to TRBJ2-3; D is perhaps TRBD1 (5 bases). The germline gives CDR1 KGHDR, CDR2 SFDVKD. CDR3 length: 15 amino acids. Between the trimmed V and J ends, which lost 2 bases and 0 bases, there was a span of 8 bases. In DNA form, the CDR3 reads TGTGCCACCAGTGATTCGACAGCTAGCACAGATACGCAGTATTTT. Its protein product is CATSDSTASTDTQYF.

This chain joins TRBV5-6 and TRBJ2-6, with 7 nucleotides matching TRBD1. The V and J ends lost 1 base and 0 bases, in that order; junction bases with no gene match: 7. From germline, CDR1 is SGHDT and CDR2 YYEEEE. This CDR3 spans 18 amino acids. The CDR3 here is CASSLFHRGVSGANVLTF. The CDR3 region has the DNA TGTGCCAGCAGCTTGTTTCACAGGGGCGTCTCTGGGGCCAACGTCCTGACTTTC.

Many counts were recorded for this clone. The J gene is TRBJ2-2, the V gene TRBV5-1, with TRBD2 identical over 7 bases. V was clipped by 3 bases and J by 7 bases; unmatched bases: 9. Germline assignment: CDR1 SGHRS and CDR2 YFSETQ. The CDR3 loop spans 15 amino acids. The CDR3 bases are TGCGCCAGCAGCTGGGGGACTACCCAAGGCGGGGAGCTGTTTTTT. Protein product: CASSWGTTQGGELFF.